This TCR beta chain is from a study of blood T cell repertoires in COVID-19. This clone was seen only a few times. The CDR3 contains 15 residues. Germline CDR1 and CDR2: MNHEY and SVGEGT. V dropped 6 bases and J dropped 5; count of bases not matched to a gene: 10. The table came from immunoSEQ multiplex PCR; TCRdb's copy has only in-frame clones and leaves some out. The table includes around 110,000 clones, approximately 84% detected once. J is TRBJ1-5 and V is TRBV6-2 or TRBV6-3; TRBD1 matches 7 bases. The sequencing input was peripheral blood. The receptor comes from a man between 70 and 80 years old with active or convalescent COVID-19. The CDR3 here is CASSPYRGFDQPQHF. The DNA for the CDR3 is TGTGCCAGCAGCCCTTACAGGGGATTCGATCAGCCCCAGCATTTT.